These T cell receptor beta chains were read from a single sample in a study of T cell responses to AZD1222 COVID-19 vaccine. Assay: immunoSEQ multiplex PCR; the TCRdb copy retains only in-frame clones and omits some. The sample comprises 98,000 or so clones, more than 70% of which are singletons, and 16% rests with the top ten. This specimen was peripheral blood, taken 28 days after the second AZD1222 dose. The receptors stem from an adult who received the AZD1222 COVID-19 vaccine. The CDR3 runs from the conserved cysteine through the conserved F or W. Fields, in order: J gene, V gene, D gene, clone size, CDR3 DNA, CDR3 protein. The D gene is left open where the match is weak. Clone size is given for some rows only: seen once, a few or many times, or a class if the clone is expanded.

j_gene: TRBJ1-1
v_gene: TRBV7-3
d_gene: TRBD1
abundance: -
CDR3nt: TGTGCCAGCAGCCACGCGGGACAGGGATCTGAAGCTTTCTTT
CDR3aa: CASSHAGQGSEAFF

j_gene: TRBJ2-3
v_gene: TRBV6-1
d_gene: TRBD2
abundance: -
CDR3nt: TGTGCCAGCAGTGGGGAGGCTAGCGGGAGTTTCCGCACAGATACGCAGTATTTT
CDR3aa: CASSGEASGSFRTDTQYF

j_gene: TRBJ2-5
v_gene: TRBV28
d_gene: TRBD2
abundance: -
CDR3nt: TGTGCCAGCAGTTCGGGACTAGCGGGAGGAGGCCAAGAGACCCAGTACTTC
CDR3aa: CASSSGLAGGGQETQYF

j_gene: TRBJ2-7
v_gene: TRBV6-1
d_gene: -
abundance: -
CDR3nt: TGTGCCAGCAGTGAAGAGTCGGGACTGACCTACGAGCAGTACTTC
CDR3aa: CASSEESGLTYEQYF

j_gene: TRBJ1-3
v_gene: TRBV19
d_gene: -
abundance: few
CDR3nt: TGTGCCAGTAGTATGTCCCCGCGGGAACGAGGAAACACCATATATTTT
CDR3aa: CASSMSPRERGNTIYF

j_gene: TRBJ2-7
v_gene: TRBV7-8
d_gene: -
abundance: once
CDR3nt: TGTGCCAGCAGCTTCGGGAGAGACTACGAGCAGTACTTC
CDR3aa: CASSFGRDYEQYF

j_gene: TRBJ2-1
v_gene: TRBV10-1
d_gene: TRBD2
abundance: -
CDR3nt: TGCGCCAGCAGTGCTAGCGGGAGGGTAGGTGAGCAGTTCTTC
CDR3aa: CASSASGRVGEQFF

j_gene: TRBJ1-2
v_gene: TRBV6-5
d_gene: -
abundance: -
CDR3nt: TGTGCCAGCAGTTACAGGGACGACTATGGCTACACCTTC
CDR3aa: CASSYRDDYGYTF

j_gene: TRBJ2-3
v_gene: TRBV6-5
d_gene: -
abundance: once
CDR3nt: TGTGCCAGTTCAGGGACCTACACAGATACGCAGTATTTT
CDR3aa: CASSGTYTDTQYF

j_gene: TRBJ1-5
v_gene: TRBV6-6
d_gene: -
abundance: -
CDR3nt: TGTGCCAGCAGTTACTCAACCAATCAGCCCCAGCATTTT
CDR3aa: CASSYSTNQPQHF

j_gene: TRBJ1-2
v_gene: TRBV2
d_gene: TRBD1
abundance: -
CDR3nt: TGTGCCAGCAGTAAGGACAGGGACGGGTTCCCCTATGGCTACACCTTC
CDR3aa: CASSKDRDGFPYGYTF

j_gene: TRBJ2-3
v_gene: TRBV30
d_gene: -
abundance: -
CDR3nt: TGTGCCGGCAGGACTGGGGGGGATACGCAGTATTTT
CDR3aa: CAGRTGGDTQYF

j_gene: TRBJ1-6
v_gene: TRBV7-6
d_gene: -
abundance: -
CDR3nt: TGTGCCAGCAGTCTAAAAGGAGACTCACCCCTCCACTTT
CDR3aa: CASSLKGDSPLHF

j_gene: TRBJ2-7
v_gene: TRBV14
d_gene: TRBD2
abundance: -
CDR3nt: TGTGCCAGCAGCCTAGCGGGAAGTACCGAGCAGTACTTC
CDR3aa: CASSLAGSTEQYF

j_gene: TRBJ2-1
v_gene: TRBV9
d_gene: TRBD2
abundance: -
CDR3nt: TGTGCCAGCAGCCCAGGGACTAGCGGGAGGGCGGTTTACAATGAGCAGTTCTTC
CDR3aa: CASSPGTSGRAVYNEQFF

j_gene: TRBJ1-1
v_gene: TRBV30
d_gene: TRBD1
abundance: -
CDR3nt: TGTGCCTGGAGTGATGGATCAGGGGGTGAAGCTTTCTTT
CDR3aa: CAWSDGSGGEAFF

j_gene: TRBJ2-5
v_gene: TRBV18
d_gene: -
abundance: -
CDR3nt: TGTGCCAGCTCACCCCAGGCGGGGAACCAAGAGACCCAGTACTTC
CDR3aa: CASSPQAGNQETQYF

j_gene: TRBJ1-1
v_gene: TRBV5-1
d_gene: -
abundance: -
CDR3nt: TGCGCCAGCAGCTTGGCCGGGTATCTCGGAGCTTTCTTT
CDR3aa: CASSLAGYLGAFF

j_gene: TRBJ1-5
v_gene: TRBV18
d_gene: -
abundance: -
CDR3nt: TGTGCCAGCTCCCAAGGGGCAGTCGGCAATCAGCCCCAGCATTTT
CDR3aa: CASSQGAVGNQPQHF

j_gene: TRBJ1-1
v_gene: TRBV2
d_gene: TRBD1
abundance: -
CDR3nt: TGTGCCAGCACCAGGGACAGGAACACTGAAGCTTTCTTT
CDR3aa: CASTRDRNTEAFF

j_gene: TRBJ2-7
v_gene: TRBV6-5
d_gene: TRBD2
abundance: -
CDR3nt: TGTGCCAGCGGTCCGGGACTAGCGGCGTCCTACGAGCAGTACTTC
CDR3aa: CASGPGLAASYEQYF

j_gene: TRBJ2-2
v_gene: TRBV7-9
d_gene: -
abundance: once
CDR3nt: TGTGCCAGCACCCGCACCCCGCCCGGGGAGCTGTTTTTT
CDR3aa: CASTRTPPGELFF

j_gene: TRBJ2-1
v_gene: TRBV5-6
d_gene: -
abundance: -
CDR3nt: TGTGCCAGCAGCTTAAGTTTTCTGGGAGTCCCTTACAATGAGCAGTTCTTC
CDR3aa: CASSLSFLGVPYNEQFF

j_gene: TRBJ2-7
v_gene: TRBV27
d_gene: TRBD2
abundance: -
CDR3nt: TGTGCCAGCAGTCCCGGGGGGGCGACCTACGAGCAGTACTTC
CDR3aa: CASSPGGATYEQYF

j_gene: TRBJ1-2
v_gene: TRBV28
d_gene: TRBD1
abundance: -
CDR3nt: TGTGCCAGCCATAGGACAGGCCCTTCCGGCTACACCTTC
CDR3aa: CASHRTGPSGYTF

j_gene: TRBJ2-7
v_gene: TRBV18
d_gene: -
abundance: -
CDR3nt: TGTGCCAGCTCACTGGGGCAGGGCTGGGAGCAGTACTTC
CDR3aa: CASSLGQGWEQYF

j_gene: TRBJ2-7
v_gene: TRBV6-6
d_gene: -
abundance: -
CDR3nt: TGTGCCAGCGTTGCAACAGACTCCTACGAGCAGTACTTC
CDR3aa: CASVATDSYEQYF

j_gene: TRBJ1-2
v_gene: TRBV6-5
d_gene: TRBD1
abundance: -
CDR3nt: TGTGCCAGCAGCTCCGACAGGGGCTATGGCTACACCTTC
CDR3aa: CASSSDRGYGYTF

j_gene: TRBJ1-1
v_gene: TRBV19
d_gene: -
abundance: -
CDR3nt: TGTGCCAGTTTTTGGAGGGGTACAGTCACTGAAGCTTTCTTT
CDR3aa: CASFWRGTVTEAFF

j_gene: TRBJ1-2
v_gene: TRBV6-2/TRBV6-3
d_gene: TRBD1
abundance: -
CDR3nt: TGTGCCAGCAGTTTAGGGACAGGTGACTATGGCTACACCTTC
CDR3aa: CASSLGTGDYGYTF

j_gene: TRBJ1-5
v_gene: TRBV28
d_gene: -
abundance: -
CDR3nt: TGTGCCAGCAGTTTTTGGGGGATTGGCAATCAGCCCCAGCATTTT
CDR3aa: CASSFWGIGNQPQHF

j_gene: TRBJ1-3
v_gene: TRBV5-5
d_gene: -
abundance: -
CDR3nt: TGTGCCAGCAGCTTGGCCGGACAGATAACATTTGGAAACACCATATATTTT
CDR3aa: CASSLAGQITFGNTIYF